These T cell receptor beta chains were read from a single sample in a study of blood T cell repertoires in COVID-19. Libraries were prepared by immunoSEQ multiplex PCR; TCRdb keeps only in-frame clonotypes and omits some of them. The data show approximately 200,000 clones, with about four fifths seen just once and approximately 8% held by the top ten. The sequenced sample consisted of peripheral blood. These receptors originate from an elderly woman with COVID-19, enrolled during active disease. The CDR3 runs from the conserved cysteine through the conserved F or W. A D gene is named only where the DNA matches it firmly. Clone size is given for some rows only: seen once, a few or many times, or a class if the clone is expanded.

v_call,j_call,clone_size,d_call,cdr3_aa,cdr3_nt
TRBV11-2,TRBJ1-3,.,TRBD1,CASSLGDRVGNTIYF,TGTGCCAGCAGCTTAGGGGACAGGGTCGGAAACACCATATATTTT
TRBV6-5,TRBJ1-4,.,.,CASSDPGSPNEKLFF,TGTGCCAGCAGCGATCCGGGATCTCCTAATGAAAAACTGTTTTTT
TRBV7-9,TRBJ1-1,.,TRBD1,CASSLGQVMNTEAFF,TGTGCCAGCAGCCTCGGACAGGTCATGAACACTGAAGCTTTCTTT
TRBV5-1,TRBJ2-1,.,.,CASRRTQISYNEQFF,TGCGCCAGCAGACGGACTCAAATCTCCTACAATGAGCAGTTCTTC
TRBV27,TRBJ2-1,.,.,CASSLSTGSIAGEQFF,TGTGCCAGCAGTTTATCCACCGGGAGTATAGCCGGTGAGCAGTTCTTC
TRBV25-1,TRBJ1-4,.,TRBD1,CASSESGTGATNEKLFF,TGTGCCAGCAGTGAGTCGGGGACAGGGGCAACTAATGAAAAACTGTTTTTT
TRBV7-9,TRBJ1-1,.,.,CASSLDTGGTEAFF,TGTGCCAGCAGCTTAGACACCGGAGGCACTGAAGCTTTCTTT
TRBV6-2/TRBV6-3,TRBJ2-2,.,.,CASSLDSQHQTGELFF,TGTGCCAGCAGTTTAGACAGCCAGCACCAAACCGGGGAGCTGTTTTTT
TRBV4-1,TRBJ1-5,.,TRBD1,CASSQGRTGAQPQHF,TGCGCCAGCAGCCAGGGACGGACAGGGGCACAGCCCCAGCATTTT
TRBV5-1,TRBJ2-5,.,TRBD2,CASSLGLAGGETQYF,TGCGCCAGCAGTTTGGGCCTAGCGGGAGGAGAGACCCAGTACTTC
TRBV29-1,TRBJ1-2,.,TRBD1,CSVYDRVAIYGYTF,TGCAGCGTTTACGACAGGGTAGCGATCTATGGCTACACCTTC
TRBV2,TRBJ2-2,.,.,CASSESRTNTGELFF,TGTGCCAGCAGTGAAAGTCGGACTAACACCGGGGAGCTGTTTTTT
TRBV6-6,TRBJ1-2,.,TRBD1,CASSWGQGYGYTF,TGTGCCAGCAGTTGGGGACAGGGCTATGGCTACACCTTC
TRBV3-1/TRBV3-2,TRBJ2-7,.,.,CASSLTGGASYEQYF,TGTGCCAGCAGCCTCACCGGCGGTGCCTCCTACGAGCAGTACTTC
TRBV6-5,TRBJ1-2,.,.,CASRNRVWGYTF,TGTGCCAGCAGAAACAGGGTTTGGGGCTACACCTTC
TRBV5-4,TRBJ2-7,.,TRBD2,CASSLAAGGSYEQYF,TGTGCCAGCAGCTTGGCAGCGGGAGGATCCTACGAGCAGTACTTC
TRBV6-2/TRBV6-3,TRBJ2-3,.,TRBD2,CASSGLASTDTQYF,TGTGCCAGCAGTGGACTAGCAAGCACAGATACGCAGTATTTT
TRBV5-1,TRBJ2-2,once,TRBD2,CASGGGANTGELFF,TGCGCCAGCGGGGGGGGAGCGAACACCGGGGAGCTGTTTTTT
TRBV18,TRBJ1-3,.,.,CASSPGGTGRGNTIYF,TGTGCCAGCTCACCAGGGGGCACAGGGCGCGGAAACACCATATATTTT
TRBV9,TRBJ1-1,.,.,CASSSGTFTEAFF,TGTGCCAGCAGCTCCGGGACTTTCACTGAAGCTTTCTTT
TRBV3-1/TRBV3-2,TRBJ2-1,.,.,CASSPITGSSYNEQFF,TGTGCCAGCAGCCCCATAACCGGGAGCTCCTACAATGAGCAGTTCTTC
TRBV9,TRBJ2-1,.,TRBD2,CASSVVPLAGSFGGSYNEQFF,TGTGCCAGCAGCGTAGTTCCGCTAGCGGGGTCGTTTGGGGGCTCCTACAATGAGCAGTTCTTC
TRBV19,TRBJ1-2,.,.,CASSIGQIYGYTF,TGTGCCAGTAGTATTGGACAGATCTATGGCTACACCTTC
TRBV19,TRBJ2-5,.,.,CASSARGAGAGRETQYF,TGTGCCAGTAGTGCCCGTGGGGCAGGGGCCGGGCGAGAGACCCAGTACTTC
TRBV27,TRBJ1-5,.,.,CASRPNTGTAQPQHF,TGTGCCAGCAGGCCCAATACAGGGACGGCTCAGCCCCAGCATTTT
TRBV5-1,TRBJ1-1,.,TRBD1,CASSLRQGEGTEAFF,TGCGCCAGCAGCTTGCGACAGGGGGAGGGTACTGAAGCTTTCTTT
TRBV14,TRBJ1-1,.,.,CASSHTRGGTEAFF,TGTGCCAGCAGCCATACCCGGGGGGGCACTGAAGCTTTCTTT
TRBV18,TRBJ2-5,.,TRBD2,CASSPRAGQKETQYF,TGTGCCAGCTCACCGCGAGCGGGGCAGAAGGAGACCCAGTACTTC
TRBV7-2,TRBJ1-5,.,TRBD1,CASSSGDSQGPQHF,TGTGCCAGCAGCTCGGGGGACAGCCAAGGGCCCCAGCATTTT
TRBV6-5,TRBJ1-6,.,TRBD1,CASSYRQGGTPLHF,TGTGCCAGCAGTTACCGACAGGGGGGGACACCCCTCCACTTT
TRBV6-5,TRBJ1-3,once,TRBD1,CASSQTGVGNTIYF,TGTGCCAGCAGCCAGACAGGGGTCGGAAACACCATATATTTT
TRBV29-1,TRBJ1-3,.,.,CSVVSSGNTIYF,TGCAGCGTTGTGAGCTCTGGAAACACCATATATTTT
TRBV3-1/TRBV3-2,TRBJ1-6,once,TRBD1,CASSQPPGTGASPLHF,TGTGCCAGCAGCCAGCCCCCCGGGACAGGGGCCTCACCCCTCCACTTT
TRBV7-6,TRBJ2-3,.,.,CASSLGLRDTQYF,TGTGCCAGCAGCCTGGGCTTGAGAGATACGCAGTATTTT
TRBV10-3,TRBJ2-7,.,TRBD1,CAIRTGDEQYF,TGTGCCATCCGGACAGGGGACGAGCAGTACTTC
TRBV5-6,TRBJ2-7,.,TRBD2,CASSLADGRAGDEQYF,TGTGCCAGCAGCTTGGCCGACGGGAGGGCCGGGGACGAGCAGTACTTC
TRBV18,TRBJ2-3,.,TRBD2,CASSPTSGSQGGADTQYF,TGTGCCAGCTCGCCGACTAGCGGGAGTCAAGGGGGCGCAGATACGCAGTATTTT
TRBV5-1,TRBJ2-2,.,TRBD1,CASSLAQGAGTGELFF,TGCGCCAGCAGCTTGGCCCAGGGGGCGGGCACCGGGGAGCTGTTTTTT
TRBV5-4,TRBJ2-5,.,TRBD1,CASNRGTGEETQYF,TGTGCCAGCAATCGAGGGACAGGCGAAGAGACCCAGTACTTC
TRBV5-3,TRBJ1-2,few,TRBD1,CARSLGPKGAGDGYTF,TGTGCCAGAAGCTTGGGCCCGAAGGGGGCGGGCGATGGCTACACCTTC
TRBV19,TRBJ2-2,.,TRBD1,CASKKGGGNTGELFF,TGTGCCAGTAAAAAAGGGGGCGGAAACACCGGGGAGCTGTTTTTT
TRBV5-1,TRBJ2-3,once,.,CASSSTQGDTQYF,TGCGCCAGCAGCTCAACACAGGGAGATACGCAGTATTTT
TRBV6-5,TRBJ1-1,.,TRBD1,CASTPGTGLPTEAFF,TGTGCCAGCACCCCCGGGACAGGGTTGCCAACTGAAGCTTTCTTT
TRBV19,TRBJ1-5,.,.,CASSATGTPQHF,TGTGCCAGTAGTGCGACAGGTACGCCCCAGCATTTT
TRBV19,TRBJ2-3,.,.,CASRRFRDSASTDTQYF,TGTGCCAGTAGGCGGTTTCGGGACTCGGCTAGCACAGATACGCAGTATTTT
TRBV6-5,TRBJ1-2,.,.,CASSRGGLGYGYTF,TGTGCCAGCAGTCGGGGGGGCTTAGGCTATGGCTACACCTTC
TRBV14,TRBJ2-7,.,TRBD1,CASSRQGFNDEQYF,TGTGCCAGCAGCCGACAGGGCTTCAACGACGAGCAGTACTTC
TRBV7-8,TRBJ2-3,.,.,CASSLARSTPSTDTQYF,TGTGCCAGCAGCTTAGCGAGGTCTACTCCTAGCACAGATACGCAGTATTTT
TRBV6-5,TRBJ2-7,.,.,CASSQGSTVRGEQYF,TGTGCCAGCAGTCAGGGGAGTACGGTCAGGGGTGAGCAGTACTTC
TRBV5-1,TRBJ2-5,.,TRBD2,CASSSTGTSGRSFRETQYF,TGCGCCAGCAGTTCCACCGGGACTAGCGGGAGGAGTTTTCGAGAGACCCAGTACTTC